The entry that follows covers one TCR beta chain sequence. Its matching antigen is unknown. Germline V gene data show CDR1 as PRHDT and CDR2 as FYEKMQ (reference sequence). Trimming removed 4 bases from V and 0 bases from J, with 4 bases in between. This CDR3 is built from 14 residues. Sequenced by immunoSEQ multiplex PCR; TCRdb stores in-frame clones only, minus some. The repertoire holds 66,000 or so clones, with less than 85% as singletons. This record comes from a study of T cell responses to AZD1222 COVID-19 vaccine. General observations from the study: CD4 TCRs linked to vaccination spanned spike, dominating at 160-218 and 743-854. Of the AZD1222 recipients, only six or seven were seropositive at baseline. Most donors were white British, females outnumbered males, and clonal diversity was possibly underestimated.

The clonotype was recovered from an adult in good health. Sequenced material: peripheral blood, taken on day 0 of MenACWY control vaccination. The V call is TRBV13, the J call TRBJ2-6; no reliable D call. The CDR3 loop is CASSSSSGANVLTF. The CDR3 nucleotides read TGTGCCAGCAGCTCATCCTCTGGGGCCAACGTCCTGACTTTC.